The 22 T cell receptor beta chains below were found in one sample sequenced in a study of shared clonotypes between healthy human individuals. Generated by immunoSEQ multiplex PCR, the TCRdb table keeps only in-frame clones and is missing some. This table has more than 1.2 million clones, approximately 98.5% appearing once. What was sequenced was naive CD4+ T cells sorted from blood. Indicated subset: CD45RA+ positively selected. The receptors shown here come from a man aged 30 to 45 in good health.

The chain links TRBV7-9 to TRBJ1-2; no reliable D call. Germline-derived CDR1 and CDR2 are SEHNR and FQNEAQ (reference sequence). V was clipped by 2 bases and J by 13 bases, with 23 bases between them. The CDR3 has 15 amino acids. In DNA form, the CDR3 reads TGTGCCAGCAGCTTAATCGTACGGGAACTTACGGTCGGCACCTTC. Amino acid sequence: CASSLIVRELTVGTF. Combining the CDR3 with reference TRBV7-9 and TRBJ1-2 gives the whole variable domain DTGVSQNPRHKITKRGQNVTFRCDPISEHNRLYWYRQTLGQGPEFLTYFQNEAQLEKSRLLSDRFSAERPKGSFSTLEIQRTEQGDSAMYLCASSLIVRELTVGTFGSGTRLTVV.

J is TRBJ2-7 and V is TRBV5-1, with TRBD1 as a possible D gene (5 bases). The CDR3 length is 14 residues. Trimming shortened V by 1 base and J by 2 bases, and 10 bases separated the two germline ends. Germline CDR1 SGHRS, CDR2 YFSETQ. The CDR3 region has the DNA TGCGCCAGCAGCTTGCTAGGGGTAGCCTACGAGCAGTACTTC. Translation: CASSLLGVAYEQYF.

V usage is TRBV18 and J usage is TRBJ2-1; 10 bases fit TRBD2. Germline assignment: CDR1 KGHSH and CDR2 LQKENI. The J segment lost 9 bases and the V segment lost 1 base, leaving 18 bases of the junction unmatched. The CDR3 contains 19 residues. The CDR3, as DNA: TGTGCCAGCTCACCACGCCCTAGCGGGAGTTTCATGCTGTCTGGTGAGCAGTTCTTC. It codes for CASSPRPSGSFMLSGEQFF.

The J gene is TRBJ2-7, the V gene TRBV29-1, with TRBD2 matching over 10 bases. The CDR3 is 14 residues long. The V gene end was trimmed by 5 bases and the J gene end by 1 base; junction bases not matched to a gene: 5. CDR1 is SQVTM and CDR2 is ANQGSEA in the germline V gene. DNA for the CDR3: TGCAGCGTTCGGACTAGCGGTAATTCCTACGAGCAGTACTTC. As protein: CSVRTSGNSYEQYF.

The chain joins TRBV4-1 to TRBJ2-1, with TRBD2 identical over 13 bases. The length of the CDR3 is 17 residues. Trimming at V came to 1 base and at J to 8 bases, leaving 8 bases not matched to a gene. The germline gives CDR1 MGHRA, CDR2 YSYEKL. The CDR3 spells CASSQAQGLAGVHEQFF. The CDR3 DNA sequence: TGCGCCAGCAGCCAAGCCCAAGGACTAGCGGGAGTACATGAGCAGTTCTTC.

The chain joins TRBV5-6 to TRBJ1-5; a weak D match, TRBD1 (6 bases). Trimming stripped 1 base from V and 0 bases from J, with 14 bases between. Germline CDR1 reads SGHDT; CDR2 reads YYEEEE. The CDR3 has 17 amino acids. The DNA for the CDR3 is TGTGCCAGCAGCTTGTCCTGGGGGCGCGATAGCAATCAGCCCCAGCATTTT. It specifies CASSLSWGRDSNQPQHF.

The rearrangement links TRBV9 to TRBJ2-2; TRBD1 agrees at 7 bases. The V gene end was trimmed by 4 bases and the J gene end by 5 bases; junction bases not matched to a gene: 11. This CDR3 is 16 amino acids long. Germline V gives CDR1 SGDLS, CDR2 YYNGEE. The CDR3 sequence is CASSPHPPTGTGELFF. In DNA form, the CDR3 reads TGTGCCAGCAGCCCCCATCCCCCGACAGGGACCGGGGAGCTGTTTTTT.

The chain is built from TRBV11-2 and TRBJ1-3; D may be TRBD1 (6 bases). Germline loops: CDR1 SGHAT, CDR2 FQNNGV. V was clipped by 1 base and J by 1 base, with 14 bases between them. The CDR3 is 17 residues long. The CDR3 loop is CASSLGAERGSGNTIYF. The CDR3 DNA follows: TGTGCCAGCAGCTTAGGGGCCGAAAGGGGGTCTGGAAACACCATATATTTT.

DNA of the CDR3: TGCGCCAGCAGCCACTCTCCCGGGTCGAACACTGAAGCTTTCTTT. This gives the protein CASSHSPGSNTEAFF. The chain uses TRBV4-1 and TRBJ1-1; no clear D. The germline V gene has CDR1 MGHRA and CDR2 YSYEKL. The CDR3 has 15 amino acids. The V end was cut by 3 bases, the J end by 1 base, with 12 bases between.

V gene TRBV4-2 combines with J gene TRBJ2-7, with D possibly TRBD1 on 5 matching bases. V was pared by 3 bases and J by 5 bases, with 17 bases between. CDR1 and CDR2 (germline): LGHNA, YNFKEQ. The CDR3 runs 15 residues. The DNA of the CDR3 is TGTGCCAGCAGCCAGGCTCAGGGTGATTTCCACGAGCAGTACTTC. Its protein product is CASSQAQGDFHEQYF.

This clone was seen just once. Other DNA sequences within the sample encode an identical CDR3. The rearrangement links TRBV5-1 to TRBJ2-7, with no clear D. CDR1 SGHRS and CDR2 YFSETQ come from the germline V gene. The CDR3 length is 12 residues. Deletions cut 0 bases from V and 6 bases from J, with 7 bases between. The chain's CDR3 is CASSLAGREQYF. DNA of the CDR3: TGCGCCAGCAGCTTGGCCGGACGCGAGCAGTACTTC.

The chain combines TRBV20-1 with TRBJ2-5; possible D gene TRBD1, 5 bases. Per the germline V gene, CDR1 is DFQATT and CDR2 is SNEGSKA (reference sequence). CDR3 length equals 11 residues. CDR3 amino acids: CSQQGGETQYF. The CDR3 DNA sequence: TGCAGCCAGCAGGGTGGAGAGACCCAGTACTTC.

Points on this clone: The sample carries other DNA sequences with the same CDR3. Here the CDR3 reads CASSRDRGNEKLFF. In nucleotides, the CDR3 is TGCGCCAGCAGCCGGGACAGGGGAAATGAAAAACTGTTTTTT. The chain recombines TRBV5-1 with TRBJ1-4, with TRBD1 matching over 10 bases. Per the germline V gene, CDR1 is SGHRS and CDR2 is YFSETQ. The CDR3 loop spans 14 amino acids. V lost 4 bases, J lost 5 bases, and 2 bases stayed unmatched.

The gene calls are TRBV2 and TRBJ2-4; 9 nucleotides align to TRBD1. CDR1 and CDR2 from the germline V gene are SNHLY and FYNNEI. The length of the CDR3 is 17 residues. The junction had 9 bases not matched to a gene; V was cut back by 5 bases and J by 1 base. CDR3: CASSTRTGVVAKNIQYF. The DNA of the CDR3 is TGTGCCAGCAGTACCCGGACAGGGGTTGTTGCCAAAAACATTCAGTACTTC.

The rearrangement joins TRBV5-6 to TRBJ2-7; D not resolved. The V gene lost 3 bases and the J gene lost 6 bases, with 19 bases spanning the gap. This CDR3 comprises 15 residues. The germline V gene has CDR1 SGHDT and CDR2 YYEEEE. CDR3 protein: CASSSRRHTPVEQYF. The CDR3 DNA is TGTGCCAGCAGCTCCAGGAGACACACCCCGGTCGAGCAGTACTTC.

This chain connects TRBV6-5 to TRBJ2-7; D unclear. Trimming took off 5 bases at V and 4 bases at J, with 18 bases between the two ends. Germline V gives CDR1 MNHEY, CDR2 SVGAGI. The CDR3 is 15 amino acids. The CDR3 region is CASSGGRTTQYEQYF. CDR3 DNA: TGTGCCAGCAGTGGCGGACGGACCACCCAATACGAGCAGTACTTC.

The chain combines TRBV5-1 with TRBJ2-3; weak D call: TRBD1 (6 bases). Germline V gene sequence: CDR1 SGHRS, CDR2 YFSETQ. V shed 2 bases and J shed 2 bases, with 18 bases lying between them. CDR3 length: 17 residues. CDR3 amino acids: CASSFRDTLSNTDTQYF. The CDR3, as DNA: TGCGCCAGCAGCTTCCGGGACACCCTCTCCAACACAGATACGCAGTATTTT.

CDR3 protein: CAWSVIAKKGNTIYF. In DNA, the CDR3 is TGTGCCTGGAGTGTGATCGCTAAGAAAGGAAACACCATATATTTT. The rearrangement uses TRBV30 and TRBJ1-3, with D unresolved. This CDR3 has 15 amino acids. V lost 0 bases and J 4 bases, leaving 13 bases between the germline ends. The V gene's germline CDR1 is GTSNPN and CDR2 SVGIG (reference sequence).

The chain joins TRBV18 to TRBJ2-7; D possibly matches TRBD1 or TRBD2 (5 bases each). Germline V CDR1 and CDR2: KGHSH, LQKENI. The CDR3 runs to 14 residues. Between the trimmed V and J ends, which lost 3 bases and 6 bases, there was a span of 15 bases. The CDR3 nucleotides are TGTGCCAGCTCACCCCTTTCGGGGCAGGGCGAGCAGTACTTC. Its translation: CASSPLSGQGEQYF.

The V and J genes are TRBV5-6 and TRBJ2-3, with D uncertain. From germline, CDR1 is SGHDT and CDR2 YYEEEE. V lost 2 bases, J lost 0 bases, and 13 bases lay in between. This CDR3 is built from 16 residues. CDR3: CASSFRALRSTDTQYF. Here the CDR3 DNA reads TGTGCCAGCAGCTTCCGGGCTCTGCGGAGCACAGATACGCAGTATTTT.

The chain uses TRBV7-2 and TRBJ2-2; D remains ambiguous. Germline lookup yields CDR1 SGHTA and CDR2 FQGNSA. The CDR3 covers 12 residues. V was cut by 2 bases and J by 8 bases, with 6 bases left in between. The CDR3 region is CASSLFLGELFF. The CDR3 coding sequence is TGTGCCAGCAGCTTATTCTTAGGGGAGCTGTTTTTT.

This sequence joins TRBV21-1 and TRBJ2-5. TRBV21-1 is recorded as a pseudogene. The CDR3 has 18 amino acids. CDR3 coding DNA: TGTGCCAGCAGCCCTCCCGTTGGAAAAGTGACGAATCAAGAGACCCAGTACTTC. It encodes CASSPPVGKVTNQETQYF.